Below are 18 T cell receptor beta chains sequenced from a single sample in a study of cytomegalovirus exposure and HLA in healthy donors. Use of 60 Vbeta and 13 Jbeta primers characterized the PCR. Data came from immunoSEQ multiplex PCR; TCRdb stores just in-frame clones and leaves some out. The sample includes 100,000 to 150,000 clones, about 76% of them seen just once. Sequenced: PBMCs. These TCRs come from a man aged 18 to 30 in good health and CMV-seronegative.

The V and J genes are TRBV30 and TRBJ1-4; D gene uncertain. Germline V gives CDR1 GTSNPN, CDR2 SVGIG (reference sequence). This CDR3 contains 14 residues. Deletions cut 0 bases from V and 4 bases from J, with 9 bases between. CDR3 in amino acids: CAWSVADYNEKLFF. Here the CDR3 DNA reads TGTGCCTGGAGTGTAGCAGACTATAATGAAAAACTGTTTTTT.

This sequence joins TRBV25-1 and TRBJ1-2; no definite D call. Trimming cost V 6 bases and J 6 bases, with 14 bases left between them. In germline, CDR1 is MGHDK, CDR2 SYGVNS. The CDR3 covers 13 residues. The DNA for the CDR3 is TGTGCCAGCAGATTATCAAGATCGGATGGCTACACCTTC. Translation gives CASRLSRSDGYTF.

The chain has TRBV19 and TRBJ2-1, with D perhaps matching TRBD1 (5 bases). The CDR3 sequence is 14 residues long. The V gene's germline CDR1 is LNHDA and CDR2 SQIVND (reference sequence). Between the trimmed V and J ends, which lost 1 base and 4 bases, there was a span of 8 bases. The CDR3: CASSIGRQYNEQFF. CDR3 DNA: TGTGCCAGTAGTATAGGGAGACAGTACAATGAGCAGTTCTTC.

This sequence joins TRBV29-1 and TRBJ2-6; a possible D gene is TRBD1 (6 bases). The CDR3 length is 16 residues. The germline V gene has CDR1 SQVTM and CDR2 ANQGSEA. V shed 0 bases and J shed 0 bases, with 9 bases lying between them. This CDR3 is CSVEDQGSSGANVLTF. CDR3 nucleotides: TGCAGCGTTGAAGACCAGGGGAGCTCTGGGGCCAACGTCCTGACTTTC.

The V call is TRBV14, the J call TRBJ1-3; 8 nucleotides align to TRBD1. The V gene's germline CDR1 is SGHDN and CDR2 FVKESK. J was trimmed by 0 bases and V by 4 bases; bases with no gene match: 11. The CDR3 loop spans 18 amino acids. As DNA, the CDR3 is TGTGCCAGCAGCCTAGACCGGGACAGGCTAGTCTCTGGAAACACCATATATTTT. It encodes CASSLDRDRLVSGNTIYF.

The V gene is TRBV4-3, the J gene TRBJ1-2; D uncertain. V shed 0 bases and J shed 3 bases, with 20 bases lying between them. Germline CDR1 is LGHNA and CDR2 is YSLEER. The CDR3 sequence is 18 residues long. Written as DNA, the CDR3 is TGCGCCAGCAGCCAAGATTCGGTCAAGTGGTCTGAGGACTATGGCTACACCTTC. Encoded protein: CASSQDSVKWSEDYGYTF.

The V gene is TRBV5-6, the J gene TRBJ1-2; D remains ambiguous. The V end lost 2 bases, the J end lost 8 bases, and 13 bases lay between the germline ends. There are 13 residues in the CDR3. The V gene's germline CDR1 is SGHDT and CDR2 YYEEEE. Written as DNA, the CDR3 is TGTGCCAGCAGCTTCCCCAATCAAGAGGGCTACACCTTC. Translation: CASSFPNQEGYTF. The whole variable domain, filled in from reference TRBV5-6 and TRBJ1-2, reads DAGVTQSPTHLIKTRGQQVTLRCSPKSGHDTVSWYQQALGQGPQFIFQYYEEEERQRGNFPDRFSGHQFPNYSSELNVNALLLGDSALYLCASSFPNQEGYTFGSGTRLTVV.

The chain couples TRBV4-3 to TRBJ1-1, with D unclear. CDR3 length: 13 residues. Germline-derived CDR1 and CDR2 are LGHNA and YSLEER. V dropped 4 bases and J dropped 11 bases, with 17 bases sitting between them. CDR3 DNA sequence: TGCGCCAGCAGCCGCGACCGACTCGACCAGGCTTTCTTT. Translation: CASSRDRLDQAFF.

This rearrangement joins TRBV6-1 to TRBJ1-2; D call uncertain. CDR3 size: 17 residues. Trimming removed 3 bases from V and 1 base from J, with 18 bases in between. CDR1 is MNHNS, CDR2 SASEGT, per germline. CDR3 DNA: TGTGCCAGCAGTGACCCCCACCTCAACAGAGTTAACTATGGCTACACCTTC. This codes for CASSDPHLNRVNYGYTF.

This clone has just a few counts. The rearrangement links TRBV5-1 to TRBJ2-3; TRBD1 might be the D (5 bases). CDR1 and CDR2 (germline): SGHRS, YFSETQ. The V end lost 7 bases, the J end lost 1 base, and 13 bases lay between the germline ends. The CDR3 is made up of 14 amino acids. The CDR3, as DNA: TGCGCCAGCGGAGACAGCCACGGCACAGATACGCAGTATTTT. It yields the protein CASGDSHGTDTQYF.

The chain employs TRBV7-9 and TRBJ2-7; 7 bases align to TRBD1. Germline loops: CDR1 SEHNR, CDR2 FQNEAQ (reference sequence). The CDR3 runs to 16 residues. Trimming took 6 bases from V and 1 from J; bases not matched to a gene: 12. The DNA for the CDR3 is TGTGCCAGCAGTTCGAAGACGGGACAGCAGTCCTACGAGCAGTACTTC. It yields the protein CASSSKTGQQSYEQYF.

The CDR3 DNA reads TGTGCCAGCACCCCAGCGGGGTTGGAGACCCAGTACTTC. This codes for CASTPAGLETQYF. The V gene is TRBV6-5, the J gene TRBJ2-5; TRBD2 aligns across 7 bases. The V gene's germline CDR1 is MNHEY and CDR2 SVGAGI. Trimming took 7 bases from V and 5 from J; bases not matched to a gene: 7. This CDR3 comprises 13 residues.

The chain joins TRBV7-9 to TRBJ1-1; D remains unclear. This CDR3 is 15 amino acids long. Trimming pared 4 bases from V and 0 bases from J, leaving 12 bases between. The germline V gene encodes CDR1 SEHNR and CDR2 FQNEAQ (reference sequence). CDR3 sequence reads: CASSSLPGMNTEAFF. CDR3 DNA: TGTGCCAGCAGCTCCCTGCCAGGTATGAACACTGAAGCTTTCTTT.

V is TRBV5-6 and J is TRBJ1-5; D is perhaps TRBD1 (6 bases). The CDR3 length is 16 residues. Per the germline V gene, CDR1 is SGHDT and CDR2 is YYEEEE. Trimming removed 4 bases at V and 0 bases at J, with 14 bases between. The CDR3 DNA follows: TGTGCCAGCAGCACAGGGTGGGGGACTAGCAATCAGCCCCAGCATTTT. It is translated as CASSTGWGTSNQPQHF.

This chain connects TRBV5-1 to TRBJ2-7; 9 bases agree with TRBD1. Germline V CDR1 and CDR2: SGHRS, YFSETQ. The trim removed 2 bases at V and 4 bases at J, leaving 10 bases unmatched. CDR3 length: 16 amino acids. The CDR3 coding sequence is TGCGCCAGCAGCTTAGCCAGGACAGGGGCTGGATACGAGCAGTACTTC. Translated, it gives CASSLARTGAGYEQYF.

The DNA of the CDR3 is TGTGCCAGCAGCCTAGGGCCCGTAATGATGGACGAGCAGTACTTC. It is translated as CASSLGPVMMDEQYF. This chain connects TRBV7-6 to TRBJ2-7; D gene unclear. Germline CDR1 reads SGHVS; CDR2 reads FNYEAQ. Between the trimmed V and J ends, which lost 5 bases and 5 bases, there was a span of 19 bases. The CDR3 is made up of 15 amino acids.

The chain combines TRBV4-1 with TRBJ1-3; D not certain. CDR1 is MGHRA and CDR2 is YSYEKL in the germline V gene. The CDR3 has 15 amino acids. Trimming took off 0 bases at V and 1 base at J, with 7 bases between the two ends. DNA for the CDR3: TGCGCCAGCAGCCAAGATCCGGGGTCTGGAAACACCATATATTTT. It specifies CASSQDPGSGNTIYF.

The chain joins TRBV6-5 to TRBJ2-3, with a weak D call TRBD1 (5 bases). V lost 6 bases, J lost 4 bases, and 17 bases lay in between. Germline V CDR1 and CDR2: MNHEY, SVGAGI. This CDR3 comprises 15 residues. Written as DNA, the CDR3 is TGTGCCAGCAGGGAAATGTGGGGCGGCGCAGATACGCAGTATTTT. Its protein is CASREMWGGADTQYF.